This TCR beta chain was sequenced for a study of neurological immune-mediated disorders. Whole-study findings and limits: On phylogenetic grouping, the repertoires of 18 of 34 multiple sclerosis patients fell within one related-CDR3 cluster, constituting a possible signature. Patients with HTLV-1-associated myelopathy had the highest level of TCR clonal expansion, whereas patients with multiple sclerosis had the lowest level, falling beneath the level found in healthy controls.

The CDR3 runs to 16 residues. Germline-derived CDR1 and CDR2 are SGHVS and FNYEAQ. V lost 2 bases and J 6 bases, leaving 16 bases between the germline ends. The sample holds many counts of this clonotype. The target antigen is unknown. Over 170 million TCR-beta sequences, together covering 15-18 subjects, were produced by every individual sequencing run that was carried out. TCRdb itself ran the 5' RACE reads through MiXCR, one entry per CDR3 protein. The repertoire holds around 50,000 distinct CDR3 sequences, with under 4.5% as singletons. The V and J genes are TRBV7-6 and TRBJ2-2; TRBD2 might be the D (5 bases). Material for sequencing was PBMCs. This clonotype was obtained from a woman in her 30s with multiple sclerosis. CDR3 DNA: TGTGCCAGCAGCTTACTCGTGGCATCGGGATCCGGGGAGCTGTTTTTT. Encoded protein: CASSLLVASGSGELFF.